This TCR beta chain originates from a study of shared clonotypes between healthy human individuals. Trimming removed 3 bases from V and 5 bases from J, with 19 bases in between. The length of the CDR3 is 16 residues. CDR1 is LNHDA, CDR2 SQIVND, per germline (reference sequence). In the naive CD8 group, cells lacked CD45RO and were positively selected for CCR7, so terminally differentiated effector memory CD45RA+ cells were left out. As to this clone: Its specificity is unknown.

Data came from immunoSEQ multiplex PCR; TCRdb stores just in-frame clones and leaves some out. The repertoire consists of hundreds of thousands of clones, with roughly 96% occurring once and the leading ten covering roughly 0.12%. Study-wide points: Genetic and exposure-history diversity was limited by the few donors.

What was sequenced was naive CD8+ T cells sorted from blood. The V call is TRBV19, the J call TRBJ1-2, with D maybe TRBD1 (5 bases). The source of this sequence is a woman in her 30s in good health. The CDR3 is CASSIPDVRGRYGYTF. The DNA of the CDR3 is TGTGCCAGTAGTATCCCTGACGTACGGGGGAGGTATGGCTACACCTTC. Complete variable domain (other parts from reference TRBV19 and TRBJ1-2): DGGITQSPKYLFRKEGQNVTLSCEQNLNHDAMYWYRQDPGQGLRLIYYSQIVNDFQKGDIAEGYSVSREKKESFPLTVTSAQKNPTAFYLCASSIPDVRGRYGYTFGSGTRLTVV.